Listed below are T cell receptor beta chains from one sample, sequenced in a study of beta chain features in type 1 diabetes. The repertoire was sequenced with immunoSEQ multiplex PCR; TCRdb's copy has only in-frame clones and lacks some. The table records approximately 360,000 clones, about 12% of them present only once. Sequenced input: naive CD4+ T cells from blood. The origin of the receptors is a woman aged 18-35 years with type 1 diabetes. CDR3s include the opening cysteine and the closing phenylalanine or tryptophan. D genes are given only for firm matches. Size values are once, few and many counts, or a class for expanded clones, and some rows have none.

TRBJ1-5 | NA | TRBV5-4 | NA | CASSSGINQPQHF | TGTGCCAGCAGCTCCGGGATCAATCAGCCCCAGCATTTT
TRBJ2-2 | NA | TRBV30 | TRBD1 | CAWKQGPGSGELFF | TGTGCCTGGAAACAGGGGCCTGGGTCCGGGGAGCTGTTTTTT
TRBJ1-4 | few | TRBV18 | NA | CASTSLRGSEKLFF | TGTGCCAGTACTAGTCTCAGGGGATCTGAAAAACTGTTTTTT
TRBJ2-3 | few | TRBV5-4 | NA | CASSPPSTADTQYF | TGTGCCAGCTCTCCTCCTAGCACAGCAGATACGCAGTATTTT
TRBJ1-1 | NA | TRBV27 | NA | CASKEESMTDWNTEAFF | TGTGCCAGCAAGGAGGAATCGATGACCGACTGGAACACTGAAGCTTTCTTT
TRBJ2-5 | NA | TRBV2 | NA | CASMGGGETQYF | TGTGCCAGCATGGGTGGAGGAGAGACCCAGTACTTC
TRBJ2-7 | few | TRBV29-1 | NA | CSVEKGVSYEQYF | TGCAGCGTTGAAAAGGGAGTCTCCTACGAGCAGTACTTC
TRBJ2-7 | NA | TRBV5-6 | NA | CASSLDLREQYF | TGTGCCAGCAGCTTGGATTTGCGCGAGCAGTACTTC
TRBJ1-5 | NA | TRBV25-1 | NA | CASSTGTVFGPQHF | TGTGCCAGCAGTACCGGGACTGTATTCGGGCCCCAGCATTTT
TRBJ2-5 | few | TRBV30 | TRBD2 | CAWNAGGETQYF | TGTGCCTGGAACGCGGGGGGGGAGACCCAGTACTTC
TRBJ2-3 | NA | TRBV19 | NA | CASRKQVTDTQYF | TGTGCCAGTAGGAAACAGGTGACAGATACGCAGTATTTT
TRBJ1-5 | few | TRBV2 | NA | CASTEGNQPQHF | TGTGCCAGCACGGAGGGCAATCAGCCCCAGCATTTT
TRBJ1-1 | NA | TRBV11-2 | NA | CASSPTDWNTEAFF | TGTGCCAGCAGCCCGACGGACTGGAACACTGAAGCTTTCTTT
TRBJ1-1 | NA | TRBV9 | NA | CASSVGGYTEAFF | TGTGCCAGCAGCGTAGGAGGTTACACTGAAGCTTTCTTT
TRBJ2-2 | NA | TRBV7-2 | TRBD2 | CASSPAGGGLNTGELFF | TGTGCCAGCAGCCCCGCGGGCGGGGGGCTGAACACCGGGGAGCTGTTTTTT
TRBJ2-3 | few | TRBV7-2 | NA | CASSFHSNPTDTQYF | TGTGCCAGCAGCTTCCACAGTAACCCCACAGATACGCAGTATTTT
TRBJ2-1 | few | TRBV7-2 | TRBD2 | CASSLASGGNEQFF | TGTGCCAGCAGCTTAGCTAGCGGGGGCAATGAGCAGTTCTTC
TRBJ1-5 | NA | TRBV30 | TRBD1 | CAWRGTGGQPQHF | TGTGCCTGGAGGGGGACAGGGGGTCAGCCCCAGCATTTT
TRBJ1-6 | NA | TRBV7-9 | TRBD1 | CASSVQGVNSPLHF | TGTGCCAGCAGCGTTCAGGGGGTTAATTCACCCCTCCACTTT
TRBJ1-5 | NA | TRBV6-4 | TRBD1 | CASSSARGRESNQPQHF | TGTGCCAGCAGTTCGGCCAGGGGGCGCGAAAGCAATCAGCCCCAGCATTTT
TRBJ1-2 | NA | TRBV29-1 | TRBD1 | CSVEGGQGVGGYTF | TGCAGCGTTGAAGGGGGGCAGGGGGTGGGAGGCTACACCTTC
TRBJ2-7 | NA | TRBV4-3 | NA | CASSQYEGAHEQYF | TGCGCCAGCAGCCAATACGAGGGTGCCCACGAGCAGTACTTC
TRBJ1-1 | once | TRBV5-1 | NA | CASSVTGNGVNTEAFF | TGCGCCAGCAGCGTTACAGGGAACGGGGTGAACACTGAAGCTTTCTTT
TRBJ2-7 | NA | TRBV7-9 | NA | CASSLGFVTRGLYEQYF | TGTGCCAGCAGCTTAGGGTTCGTTACCAGAGGCCTCTACGAGCAGTACTTC